In this sample, the clone carrying this T cell receptor (beta chain) turned up many times. The target antigen is unknown. V trimming: 1 base; J trimming: 4 bases; junction bases outside the gene matches: 0. Germline assignment: CDR1 LGHDT and CDR2 YNNKEL (reference sequence). CDR3 length: 14 residues. This sample was taken from a study of regulatory T cells in long-lasting Graves disease. Study-level points and caveats: Peripheral blood was the sole material, not thyroid tissue.

Time point defined: newly diagnosed GD, antithyroid drugs for less than 3 months. PBMCs provided the RNA from which the TCR library was made. Assembly of TCR beta libraries relied on iRepertoire HTBI primers together with Arm-PCR of CDR3 regions. TCRdb re-derived calls from the multiplex PCR reads in MiXCR, one entry per CDR3 protein. Here the sample spans about 450,000 distinct CDR3 sequences, approximately 16% being singletons. This same sample was also taken into another study, of T cells in Graves' hyperthyroidism and ophthalmopathy. In that study: Orbital computed tomography and thyroid ultrasound, together with serum TRAb and thyroxine and clinical symptoms, were used for diagnoses.

The V and J genes are TRBV3-1 and TRBJ2-5; 10 positions agree with TRBD2. This receptor was obtained from a woman under 40 with Graves disease. The material was peripheral blood mononuclear cells (PBMCs), obtained at new diagnosis, from a patient treated with antithyroid drugs. CDR3 region: CASSQGTSGETQYF. In nucleotides, the CDR3 is TGTGCCAGCAGCCAAGGGACTAGCGGAGAGACCCAGTACTTC.